These 8 T cell receptor beta chains were sequenced from one sample in a study of shared clonotypes between healthy human individuals. Sequenced by immunoSEQ multiplex PCR; TCRdb stores in-frame clones only, minus some. The data show about 1.1 million clones, approximately 80% seen once. The sample taken for sequencing was memory CD4+ T cells from PBMCs. The subset here: CD45RA-negative fraction. These receptors came from a man aged 18 to 35 in good health. Some clones in this sample may be carry-over from other donors' samples.

The V and J genes are TRBV5-4 and TRBJ1-2; TRBD1 is a possible D gene (5 bases). From germline, CDR1 is SGHNT and CDR2 YYREEE (reference sequence). There are 15 residues in the CDR3. Trimming cost V 4 bases and J 4 bases, with 17 bases left between them. The CDR3 sequence is CASSRRERGSYGYTF. The CDR3 region has the DNA TGTGCCAGCAGCCGCAGGGAACGCGGAAGCTATGGCTACACCTTC.

This chain uses TRBV11-3 with TRBJ2-1; either TRBD1 or TRBD2 may supply D (5 bases each). Germline V gene lookup returns CDR1 SGHNT and CDR2 YENEEA. The V end lost 3 bases, the J end lost 13 bases, and 16 bases lay between the germline ends. This CDR3 spans 13 amino acids. CDR3 DNA: TGTGCCAGCAGCTTGGGACCGGCAGCCCGCCAGTTCTTC. Translation: CASSLGPAARQFF.

This chain uses TRBV28 with TRBJ2-1; weak D call: TRBD1 (5 bases). CDR3 length: 12 amino acids. Trimming left V 8 bases short and J 4 bases short, with 9 bases between. Germline CDR1 and CDR2: MDHEN and SYDVKM. The CDR3 sequence is CASVDRYNEQFF. As DNA, the CDR3 is TGTGCCAGCGTCGACAGATACAATGAGCAGTTCTTC.

The chain links TRBV2 to TRBJ1-3; no clear D gene. The CDR3 loop spans 13 amino acids. Germline-derived CDR1 and CDR2 are SNHLY and FYNNEI. Between the trimmed V and J ends, which lost 5 bases and 0 bases, there was a span of 5 bases. The CDR3 loop is CASSPTSGNTIYF. The CDR3 region has the DNA TGTGCCAGCAGTCCAACCTCTGGAAACACCATATATTTT.

This clone was counted a few times. This chain joins TRBV15 and TRBJ2-1; perhaps TRBD2 as D (5 bases). Trimming took 0 bases from V and 8 from J, leaving 11 bases between them. This CDR3 is 14 amino acids long. The V gene's germline CDR1 is LNHNV and CDR2 YYDKDF (reference sequence). The CDR3 region is CATSRDFGVHEQFF. CDR3 DNA sequence: TGTGCCACCAGCAGAGATTTCGGGGTACATGAGCAGTTCTTC.

There are a few counts of this clone. The V and J genes are TRBV30 and TRBJ1-5, with no clear D. CDR1 is GTSNPN and CDR2 is SVGIG in the germline V gene (reference sequence). Trimming cost V 0 bases and J 5 bases, with 8 bases left between them. This CDR3 comprises 13 residues. CDR3 DNA sequence: TGTGCCTGGAGTGTCCAGGTCGATCAGCCCCAGCATTTT. Residues: CAWSVQVDQPQHF.

The chain combines TRBV7-2 with TRBJ2-7; 7 positions agree with TRBD2. J was trimmed by 0 bases and V by 2 bases; bases with no gene match: 7. The CDR3 consists of 16 residues. From germline, CDR1 is SGHTA and CDR2 FQGNSA. The CDR3 DNA is TGTGCCAGCAGCTTAATGGGACTACCAACCTCCTACGAGCAGTACTTC. Its protein product is CASSLMGLPTSYEQYF. The full variable domain, with the rest looked up from reference TRBV7-2 and TRBJ2-7, is GAGVSQSPSNKVTEKGKDVELRCDPISGHTALYWYRQSLGQGLEFLIYFQGNSAPDKSGLPSDRFSAERTGGSVSTLTIQRTQQEDSAVYLCASSLMGLPTSYEQYFGPGTRLTVT.

The chain joins TRBV27 to TRBJ1-1; no clear D gene. V was pared by 1 base and J by 4 bases, with 10 bases between. CDR1 MNHEY and CDR2 SMNVEV come from the germline V gene (reference sequence). This CDR3 spans 14 amino acids. The CDR3 DNA sequence: TGTGCCAGCAGTTTATACTCTCTATCCACTGAAGCTTTCTTT. Translated, it gives CASSLYSLSTEAFF.